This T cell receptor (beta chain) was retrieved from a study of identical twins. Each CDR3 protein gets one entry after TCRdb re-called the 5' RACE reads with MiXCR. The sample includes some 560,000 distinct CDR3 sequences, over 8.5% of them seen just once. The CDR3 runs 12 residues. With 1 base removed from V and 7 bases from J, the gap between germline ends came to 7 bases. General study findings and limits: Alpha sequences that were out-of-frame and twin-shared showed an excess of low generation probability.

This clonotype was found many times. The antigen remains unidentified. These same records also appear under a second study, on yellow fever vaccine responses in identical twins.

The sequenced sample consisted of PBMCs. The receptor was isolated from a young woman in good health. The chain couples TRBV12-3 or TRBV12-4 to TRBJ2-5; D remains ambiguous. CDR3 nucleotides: TGTGCCAGCAGTTTAGTTCCTGGGACCCAGTACTTC. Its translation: CASSLVPGTQYF.